A single sample gave rise to the 21 T cell receptor beta chains below, sequenced in a study of OX40 agonist ivuxolimab in advanced cancers. Using immunoSEQ multiplex PCR, the repertoire was profiled, and TCRdb retains in-frame clones only, with some absent. The repertoire holds about 7,000 clones, with roughly 70% as singletons. This material consisted of CD4+ or CD8+ T cells sorted from blood, taken in a trial of the OX40 agonist ivuxolimab. Receptors originate from an adult with an advanced solid tumor such as melanoma, head and neck, liver or kidney cancer.

In the case of this clone: A far larger clone is off by one base, so a read error is likely. The V call is TRBV27, the J call TRBJ2-7; 8 bases match TRBD1. The germline CDR1 and CDR2 sequences are MNHEY and SMNVEV (reference sequence). This CDR3 region has 12 residues. The CDR3 region is CACSVDRVEQYF. In nucleotides, the CDR3 is TGTGCCTGCAGTGTGGACAGGGTCGAGCAGTACTTC.

This chain's CDR3 is CASEGQGSYNEQFF. CDR3 coding DNA: TGTGCCAGTGAGGGACAGGGTTCTTACAATGAGCAGTTCTTC. The rearrangement joins TRBV28 to TRBJ2-1; 9 bases map to TRBD1. The V segment lost 9 bases and the J segment 4 bases; nucleotides outside the gene matches: 7. The CDR3 length is 14 residues. CDR1 is MDHEN, CDR2 SYDVKM, per germline.

The genes are TRBV19 and TRBJ2-2; D remains ambiguous. The germline CDR1 and CDR2 sequences are LNHDA and SQIVND (reference sequence). The V end lost 3 bases, the J end lost 8 bases, and 13 bases lay between the germline ends. CDR3 length: 14 residues. As DNA, the CDR3 is TGTGCCAGTAGTATGAAAAGTAGAATAGGGGAGCTGTTTTTT. Protein sequence: CASSMKSRIGELFF.

The chain uses TRBV19 and TRBJ1-1; 8 bases line up with TRBD1. CDR3 length: 15 residues. The V and J ends lost 2 bases and 4 bases, in that order; junction bases with no gene match: 6. Per germline, CDR1 LNHDA and CDR2 SQIVND (reference sequence). CDR3 sequence reads: CASSILAGGFTEAFF. The CDR3 nucleotides read TGTGCCAGTAGTATACTGGCAGGGGGCTTCACTGAAGCTTTCTTT.

This clone was seen just once. In nucleotides, the CDR3 is TGTGCCAGCAGCTTAGCACTAGCGGGAGAAGGGGGATACAATGAGCAGTTCTTC. Translating gives CASSLALAGEGGYNEQFF. This sequence joins TRBV7-3 and TRBJ2-1; 11 positions match TRBD2. CDR3 size: 18 residues. V gave up 2 bases and J gave up 4 bases; unmatched junction bases: 10. Per germline, CDR1 SGHTA and CDR2 FQGTGA. The full variable domain, in which reference TRBV7-3 and TRBJ2-1 provide the parts outside the CDR3, is GAGVSQTPSNKVTEKGKYVELRCDPISGHTALYWYRQSLGQGPEFLIYFQGTGAADDSGLPNDRFFAVRPEGSVSTLKIQRTERGDSAVYLCASSLALAGEGGYNEQFFGPGTRLTVL.

The sample holds one count of this clone. The gene calls are TRBV9 and TRBJ2-5, with D possibly TRBD2 on 6 matching bases. Germline V gene sequence: CDR1 SGDLS, CDR2 YYNGEE. The CDR3 runs to 18 residues. V lost 3 bases and J lost 1, with 22 bases in between. This chain's CDR3 is CASSEINPGVSGQETQYF. Here the CDR3 DNA reads TGTGCCAGCAGCGAAATCAACCCAGGTGTTAGCGGCCAAGAGACCCAGTACTTC.

Only one count was recorded for this clone. This chain links TRBV9 with TRBJ2-7; the D is unclear. Germline CDR1 and CDR2: SGDLS and YYNGEE. The CDR3 spans 12 residues. V was cut by 2 bases and J by 1 base, with 4 bases left in between. The CDR3 sequence is CASSVDSYEQYF. CDR3 nucleotides: TGTGCCAGCAGCGTTGATTCCTACGAGCAGTACTTC.

The gene calls are TRBV29-1 and TRBJ2-1, with 9 positions matching TRBD1. V gave up 3 bases and J gave up 4 bases; unmatched junction bases: 7. Germline assignment: CDR1 SQVTM and CDR2 ANQGSEA. The length of the CDR3 is 15 residues. This CDR3 is CSVELEGQGYNEQFF. CDR3 sequence (DNA): TGCAGCGTTGAGTTAGAGGGACAGGGTTACAATGAGCAGTTCTTC.

This clone was recorded a few times. The gene calls are TRBV27 and TRBJ2-2; D unresolved. The CDR3 sequence is 16 residues long. The germline V gene encodes CDR1 MNHEY and CDR2 SMNVEV (reference sequence). V lost 5 bases and J 3 bases, leaving 16 bases between the germline ends. CDR3 DNA: TGTGCCAGCAGTCCTCATAGCAGGATCGACACCGGGGAGCTGTTTTTT. This codes for CASSPHSRIDTGELFF.

Only one count was recorded for this clone. In nucleotides, the CDR3 is TGTGCCACCAGCAGAGATGGCGGGGACGGAAACACCATATATTTT. This translates into CATSRDGGDGNTIYF. This rearrangement joins TRBV15 to TRBJ1-3, with D perhaps matching TRBD1 (5 bases). The germline V and J ends were trimmed by 0 bases and 4 bases, with 10 bases remaining between them. This CDR3 contains 15 residues. Germline CDR1 is LNHNV and CDR2 is YYDKDF (reference sequence).

A few counts support this clone. DNA of the CDR3: TGTGCCAGCAGCTTAGCGGGAGCCACAGATACGCAGTATTTT. This encodes CASSLAGATDTQYF. V is TRBV7-3 and J is TRBJ2-3; TRBD2 aligns across 7 bases. The germline V gene encodes CDR1 SGHTA and CDR2 FQGTGA. The CDR3 is 14 amino acids. Trimming removed 2 bases from V and 2 bases from J; junction bases left unmatched: 1. The complete variable domain, with remaining parts taken from reference TRBV7-3 and TRBJ2-3, reads GAGVSQTPSNKVTEKGKYVELRCDPISGHTALYWYRQSLGQGPEFLIYFQGTGAADDSGLPNDRFFAVRPEGSVSTLKIQRTERGDSAVYLCASSLAGATDTQYFGPGTRLTVL.

V gene TRBV4-2 combines with J gene TRBJ2-1; 8 bases map to TRBD2. V dropped 0 bases and J dropped 9; count of bases not matched to a gene: 10. The CDR3 is made up of 16 amino acids. Germline V gene sequence: CDR1 LGHNA, CDR2 YNFKEQ. The CDR3 region is CASSQDTGGPGFEQFF. DNA for the CDR3: TGTGCCAGCAGCCAAGATACGGGAGGGCCCGGGTTTGAGCAGTTCTTC.

This chain uses TRBV28 with TRBJ1-2; 8 bases line up with TRBD1. V lost 4 bases to trimming and J lost 5 bases; unmatched junction nucleotides: 6. This CDR3 spans 14 amino acids. CDR1 MDHEN and CDR2 SYDVKM come from the germline V gene. CDR3 nucleotides: TGTGCCAGCAGTTCCCGGACAGGGTGGTATGGCTACACCTTC. Protein: CASSSRTGWYGYTF.

The chain employs TRBV19 and TRBJ1-5; D unresolved. V dropped 5 bases and J dropped 2 bases, with 7 bases sitting between them. The CDR3 length is 13 residues. Germline CDR1 is LNHDA and CDR2 is SQIVND (reference sequence). The CDR3, as DNA: TGTGCCAGTAGTGGACGGGGCAATCAGCCCCAGCATTTT. Its protein product is CASSGRGNQPQHF.

In its sample, this clone ranks as medium-sized. The chain couples TRBV28 to TRBJ2-2; 7 positions match TRBD1. Trimming cost V 6 bases and J 8 bases; bases outside gene matches: 9. Germline CDR1 MDHEN, CDR2 SYDVKM. The CDR3 extends over 14 amino acids. The CDR3 region has the DNA TGTGCCAGCAGCCCAGACAGGGAGCATGGGGAGCTGTTTTTT. Translation gives CASSPDREHGELFF.

V and J are TRBV6-7 and TRBJ1-4, with D possibly being TRBD1 (6 bases). TRBV6-7 is an ORF, with its function uncertain. There are 15 residues in the CDR3. Deletions cut 5 bases from V and 8 bases from J, with 18 bases between. CDR3: CASSTGGGEEEKLFF. The CDR3 nucleotides read TGTGCCAGCAGTACGGGCGGGGGCGAAGAGGAAAAACTGTTTTTT.

This clone appeared once. This chain uses TRBV15 with TRBJ1-4; a possible D gene is TRBD1 (6 bases). The V end was cut by 1 base, the J end by 5 bases, with 14 bases between. Looked up from germline, CDR1 is LNHNV and CDR2 is YYDKDF (reference sequence). The CDR3 covers 16 residues. The CDR3 coding sequence is TGTGCCACCAGCAGAGCCTCGGGGGGGACAAATGAAAAACTGTTTTTT. It translates to CATSRASGGTNEKLFF.

This clone occurred a few times. V is TRBV6-1 and J is TRBJ2-7; D may be TRBD2 (6 bases). V lost 6 bases, J lost 6 bases, and 12 bases lay in between. Germline V gene lookup returns CDR1 MNHNS and CDR2 SASEGT. This CDR3 has 12 amino acids. CDR3 DNA sequence: TGTGCCAGCAGGGACGGAGCGGGCGAGCAGTACTTC. Translating gives CASRDGAGEQYF.

The J gene is TRBJ2-2, the V gene TRBV30; D is ambiguous. Trimming pared 3 bases from V and 7 bases from J, leaving 6 bases between. This CDR3 is 11 amino acids long. The germline V gene has CDR1 GTSNPN and CDR2 SVGIG (reference sequence). The CDR3 region is CAWRYGGELFF. The CDR3 bases are TGTGCCTGGAGATATGGCGGGGAGCTGTTTTTT. Full variable domain (missing parts from reference TRBV30 and TRBJ2-2): SQTIHQWPATLVQPVGSPLSLECTVEGTSNPNLYWYRQAAGRGLQLLFYSVGIGQISSEVPQNLSASRPQDRQFILSSKKLLLSDSGFYLCAWRYGGELFFGEGSRLTVL.

V usage is TRBV4-2 and J usage is TRBJ2-3, with 12 bases that match TRBD2. J gave up 4 bases and V 0 bases, and 2 bases lay outside the gene matches. Germline values: CDR1 LGHNA, CDR2 YNFKEQ. The CDR3 sequence is 16 residues long. The CDR3 sequence is CASSQDLAGGPDTQYF. The CDR3 region has the DNA TGTGCCAGCAGCCAAGATCTAGCGGGAGGGCCAGATACGCAGTATTTT.

The chain employs TRBV11-2 and TRBJ2-1, with 12 positions matching TRBD2. V dropped 5 bases and J dropped 6; count of bases not matched to a gene: 5. The V gene's germline CDR1 is SGHAT and CDR2 FQNNGV. This CDR3 has 15 amino acids. The CDR3 loop is CASSPGTSGLNEQFF. In DNA form, the CDR3 reads TGTGCCAGCAGCCCAGGGACTAGCGGGCTCAATGAGCAGTTCTTC.